The 14 T cell receptor beta chains listed next were all sequenced from one sample in a study of neurological immune-mediated disorders. Using its own MiXCR run on the 5' RACE reads, TCRdb lists one record per CDR3 protein. The table records some 66,000 distinct CDR3 sequences, 4.5% of them present only once. What was sequenced was PBMCs. The receptor source for this set is a man aged 25 to 45 with multiple sclerosis.

This clonotype was seen only a few times. The chain uses TRBV29-1 and TRBJ1-4; no clear D gene. From germline, CDR1 is SQVTM and CDR2 ANQGSEA. The CDR3 consists of 12 residues. With 0 bases removed from V and 5 bases from J, the gap between germline ends came to 4 bases. CDR3 DNA: TGCAGCGTTGAAGAAAGCAATGAAAAACTGTTTTTT. This sequence encodes CSVEESNEKLFF.

This clonotype was detected ten times or more. The chain couples TRBV5-1 to TRBJ2-4; D tentatively fits TRBD1 or TRBD2 (5 bases each). This CDR3 has 13 amino acids. Looked up from germline, CDR1 is SGHRS and CDR2 is YFSETQ. Trimming pared 4 bases from V and 6 bases from J, leaving 11 bases between. CDR3 DNA: TGCGCCAGCAGCACGGTCGGGACAAACATTCAGTACTTC. It specifies CASSTVGTNIQYF.

This clonotype was found many times. The V and J genes are TRBV5-6 and TRBJ2-2; TRBD2 is a possible D gene (7 bases). V lost 6 bases, J lost 4 bases, and 19 bases lay in between. The CDR3 contains 16 residues. CDR1 is SGHDT and CDR2 is YYEEEE in the germline V gene. The CDR3 sequence: CASTLRGGGRTGELFF. CDR3 nucleotides: TGTGCCAGCACGTTGCGTGGCGGGGGCCGCACCGGGGAGCTGTTTTTT.

This clonotype was picked up many times. V is TRBV6-6 and J is TRBJ1-1, with TRBD1 matching 8 bases. This CDR3 comprises 16 residues. Trimming cost V 0 bases and J 5 bases; bases outside gene matches: 8. Per the germline V gene, CDR1 is MNHNY and CDR2 is SVGAGI (reference sequence). CDR3 residues: CASSYSTGAERTEAFF. CDR3 DNA sequence: TGTGCCAGCAGTTACTCGACAGGGGCTGAAAGGACTGAAGCTTTCTTT.

Worth noting for this clonotype: With a much larger clone just one base away, this may be a read error. The genes are TRBV27 and TRBJ1-2; TRBD1 might be the D (5 bases). The CDR3 runs 13 residues. In germline, CDR1 is MNHEY, CDR2 SMNVEV (reference sequence). The CDR3 DNA is TGTGTCAGCAGTTTATCCAGGGCCGGTGGCTACACCTTC. Its translation: CVSSLSRAGGYTF.

This clonotype was seen ten or more times. The chain links TRBV5-1 to TRBJ1-6; D uncertain. The V and J ends lost 4 bases and 7 bases respectively, with 15 bases between them. Germline values: CDR1 SGHRS, CDR2 YFSETQ. The length of the CDR3 is 15 residues. As DNA, the CDR3 is TGCGCCAGCAGCAGTCGGTTACGAGGGAATTCACCCCTCCACTTT. It codes for CASSSRLRGNSPLHF.

This clonotype was detected ten times or more. The chain carries TRBV5-6 and TRBJ1-2, with 8 bases that match TRBD1. Germline CDR1 is SGHDT and CDR2 is YYEEEE. This CDR3 spans 14 amino acids. Germline trimming cut 2 bases from V and 2 bases from J; bases unmatched to any gene: 2. The CDR3 spells CASSFTGGNYGYTF. The CDR3, as DNA: TGTGCCAGCAGCTTCACAGGGGGGAACTATGGCTACACCTTC.

This clonotype has a handful of counts. The V and J genes are TRBV4-1 and TRBJ2-3; D is unresolved. This CDR3 has 14 residues. V shed 1 base and J shed 2 bases, with 7 bases lying between them. From germline, CDR1 is MGHRA and CDR2 YSYEKL. This chain's CDR3 is CASSQAVHTDTQYF. CDR3 nucleotides: TGCGCCAGCAGCCAAGCGGTCCACACAGATACGCAGTATTTT.

This clonotype was seen ten or more times. The gene calls are TRBV20-1 and TRBJ2-1; D possibly corresponds to TRBD2 (7 bases). Per germline, CDR1 DFQATT and CDR2 SNEGSKA (reference sequence). CDR3 size: 14 residues. V shed 5 bases and J shed 7 bases, with 18 bases lying between them. The CDR3 DNA follows: TGCAGTGCTTCGAAGAACAGGGAGGGAAATGAGCAGTTCTTC. Its protein is CSASKNREGNEQFF.

At least ten counts were recorded for this clonotype. This chain joins TRBV5-1 and TRBJ2-2; 7 bases fit TRBD1. This CDR3 spans 14 amino acids. Looked up from germline, CDR1 is SGHRS and CDR2 is YFSETQ. Trimming took 6 bases from V and 0 from J; bases not matched to a gene: 2. CDR3 loop: CASIGTANTGELFF. DNA of the CDR3: TGCGCCAGCATCGGGACAGCGAACACCGGGGAGCTGTTTTTT.

At least ten counts were recorded for this clonotype. CDR3: CASSAEITGAEQYF. CDR3 sequence (DNA): TGTGCCAGCAGCGCTGAGATCACGGGTGCCGAGCAGTACTTC. The V call is TRBV3-1, the J call TRBJ2-7; D is uncertain. V lost 5 bases and J 6 bases, leaving 17 bases between the germline ends. CDR1 is LGHDT and CDR2 is YNNKEL in the germline V gene (reference sequence). The CDR3 consists of 14 residues.

This clonotype was counted ten times or more. The chain is built from TRBV9 and TRBJ1-1, with a weak D call TRBD1 (6 bases). CDR3 length: 15 amino acids. V dropped 3 bases and J dropped 8 bases, with 20 bases sitting between them. Germline-derived CDR1 and CDR2 are SGDLS and YYNGEE. CDR3 coding DNA: TGTGCCAGCAGCGGAAGCCCAGGGGAAGGTGGAGAAGCTTTCTTT. Encoded protein: CASSGSPGEGGEAFF.

This clonotype was detected ten times or more. The rearrangement links TRBV5-1 to TRBJ1-2; D possibly corresponds to TRBD1 (6 bases). With 0 bases removed from V and 3 bases from J, the gap between germline ends came to 12 bases. The V gene's germline CDR1 is SGHRS and CDR2 YFSETQ. There are 15 residues in the CDR3. Here the CDR3 DNA reads TGCGCCAGCAGCTTGGGGCAGGGGAAGGACTATGGCTACACCTTC. Translated, it gives CASSLGQGKDYGYTF.

This clonotype was recorded at least ten times. The rearrangement uses TRBV5-1 and TRBJ1-1; D possibly corresponds to TRBD1 (5 bases). The germline V gene has CDR1 SGHRS and CDR2 YFSETQ. The CDR3 has 13 amino acids. Between the trimmed V and J ends, which lost 0 bases and 8 bases, there was a span of 11 bases. The CDR3 DNA sequence: TGCGCCAGCAGCTTGGCCGCGGGGCGGGAAGCTTTCTTT. Translating gives CASSLAAGREAFF.